The following is a T cell receptor (beta chain) sequence with its context. These data belong to a study of blood T cell repertoires in COVID-19. Germline CDR1 and CDR2: MGHRA and YSYEKL. V gave up 1 base and J gave up 3 bases; unmatched junction bases: 3. The CDR3 length is 15 residues. TCRdb's copy holds only in-frame clones and misses some; the assay was immunoSEQ multiplex PCR. The data contain about 210,000 clones, around 80% of them seen just once; the ten biggest clones take up approximately 12%. Material for sequencing was peripheral blood. The genes are TRBV4-1 and TRBJ1-2; 9 bases match TRBD1. The clonotype was recovered from a woman aged 35 to 49 with acute or convalescent COVID-19. The CDR3 sequence: CASSQVTGGDYGYTF. Here the CDR3 DNA reads TGCGCCAGCAGCCAAGTAACAGGGGGCGACTATGGCTACACCTTC.